This TCR beta chain was found in a study of beta chain features in type 1 diabetes. Expressed TCRB transcripts were sequenced because the entire RNA isolate underwent reverse transcription. Only in-frame clones appear in the TCRdb table, and some are missing; sequencing was by immunoSEQ multiplex PCR. Of some 250,000 clones in the sample, 25% to 30% are singletons; the top ten hold roughly 4%. This CDR3 region has 15 residues. Germline V gene data show CDR1 as GTSNPN and CDR2 as SVGIG (reference sequence). V lost 1 base to trimming and J lost 2 bases; unmatched junction nucleotides: 4. Sample: central memory CD4+ T cells from blood. This clonotype originated in a young man in good health. The rearrangement uses TRBV30 and TRBJ2-3, with 9 bases identical to TRBD1. The CDR3 sequence: CAWSAGQGPTDTQYF. The CDR3 coding sequence is TGTGCCTGGAGTGCAGGACAGGGGCCCACAGATACGCAGTATTTT.